This T cell receptor beta chain was retrieved from a study of cytomegalovirus exposure and HLA in healthy donors. Healthy bone marrow donors supplied every sample. PCR amplification relied on 60 Vbeta primers (plus 13 Jbeta primers). TCRdb keeps only in-frame clones here, not all; method: immunoSEQ multiplex PCR. The repertoire consists of 180,000 or so clones, with 82% occurring once and the leading ten covering about 1.6%. The study's findings and limits: In a later analysis, HLA-associated TCR beta chains were more clonally expanded than equally common others. Altogether, 150 or so TCR beta chains were recorded as cytomegalovirus-associated. For TCR beta chains, V- and J-gene trimming was later linked to a missense DCLRE1C variant.

This clone was picked up one time. Its antigen is still unknown. The CDR3 sequence is 12 residues long. V trimming: 2 bases; J trimming: 12 bases; junction bases outside the gene matches: 4. Per germline, CDR1 SGHTA and CDR2 FQGTGA. The TCR sequence derives from a middle-aged man in good health and CMV-seronegative. The sequenced sample was PBMCs. The genes are TRBV7-3 and TRBJ2-1; TRBD1 aligns across 7 bases. The CDR3: CASSLSAGGQFF. The CDR3 DNA reads TGTGCCAGCAGCTTATCGGCAGGGGGGCAGTTCTTC.